The sequence of this T cell receptor beta chain was determined in a study of cytomegalovirus exposure and HLA in healthy donors. Whole-study findings and limits: The authors listed 150 to 200 TCR beta chains as cytomegalovirus-associated.

About this clone itself: Its specificity is unknown.

The length of the CDR3 is 13 residues. Trimming pared 6 bases from V and 2 bases from J, leaving 10 bases between. Looked up from germline, CDR1 is SGHRS and CDR2 is YFSETQ. TCRdb's copy holds only in-frame clones and misses some; the assay was immunoSEQ multiplex PCR. The data show some 77,000 clones, 85% to 95% seen once. Sample: PBMCs. The clonotype originates from a man between 18 and 29 years old in good health and CMV-seropositive. This sequence joins TRBV5-1 and TRBJ2-3; D is uncertain. The CDR3 bases are TGCGCCAGCAATCAGCGAACCACAGATACGCAGTATTTT. Protein: CASNQRTTDTQYF.